One sample yielded the 17 T cell receptor beta chains listed below, sequenced in a study of immune evolution from preneoplasia to lung adenocarcinoma. Using immunoSEQ multiplex PCR, the repertoire was profiled, and TCRdb retains in-frame clones only, with some absent. The top ten hold around 6% of the sample, which has 20,000 or so clones, 75% seen once. The source material was FFPE invasive lung adenocarcinoma tissue. These receptor sequences come from a person in their sixties or seventies with lung adenocarcinoma.

This clone has only a few counts. The J gene is TRBJ1-3, the V gene TRBV11-3; the match to TRBD1 covers 7 bases. Germline trimming cut 4 bases from V and 0 bases from J; bases unmatched to any gene: 9. CDR3 size: 17 residues. Germline lookup yields CDR1 SGHNT and CDR2 YENEEA. Written as DNA, the CDR3 is TGTGCCAGCAGCTCGTCTCTCAGGGGGTTCTCTGGAAACACCATATATTTT. Its protein is CASSSSLRGFSGNTIYF. The full variable domain, its missing parts supplied by reference TRBV11-3 and TRBJ1-3, is EAGVVQSPRYKIIEKKQPVAFWCNPISGHNTLYWYLQNLGQGPELLIRYENEEAVDDSQLPKDRFSAERLKGVDSTLKIQPAELGDSAVYLCASSSSLRGFSGNTIYFGEGSWLTVV.

V gene TRBV19 combines with J gene TRBJ2-3, with D unresolved. V gave up 7 bases and J gave up 2 bases, with 10 bases separating them. There are 13 residues in the CDR3. The germline V gene has CDR1 LNHDA and CDR2 SQIVND (reference sequence). As DNA, the CDR3 is TGTGCCAGTAACCGGGCTTCCACAGATACGCAGTATTTT. It yields the protein CASNRASTDTQYF.

The chain carries TRBV5-5 and TRBJ1-2, with TRBD1 matching over 7 bases. The CDR3 spans 11 residues. Trimming at V came to 9 bases and at J to 7 bases, leaving 6 bases not matched to a gene. Germline CDR1 is SGHKS and CDR2 is YYEKEE (reference sequence). The CDR3 here is CAIGGPAGYTF. The CDR3 DNA is TGTGCCATAGGGGGCCCAGCTGGCTACACCTTC.

The genes are TRBV5-6 and TRBJ2-5; D is perhaps TRBD1 (5 bases). In germline, CDR1 is SGHDT, CDR2 YYEEEE. The CDR3 loop spans 14 amino acids. The ends were cut back, 1 base at V and 5 bases at J, with 12 bases in the middle. CDR3 region: CASSLPGWGETQYF. The CDR3 DNA reads as TGTGCCAGCAGCTTGCCAGGGTGGGGCGAGACCCAGTACTTC.

V is TRBV7-8 and J is TRBJ1-2; D is undetermined. This CDR3 region has 16 residues. The V gene's germline CDR1 is SGHVS and CDR2 FQNEAQ. V was pared by 1 base and J by 5 bases, with 17 bases between. For the CDR3, the DNA is TGTGCCAGCAGCTTAGGGGAGGACCGTCGCGGGTATGGCTACACCTTC. This encodes CASSLGEDRRGYGYTF.

V usage is TRBV7-2 and J usage is TRBJ1-1, with D perhaps matching TRBD1 (5 bases). V gave up 5 bases and J gave up 5 bases, with 18 bases separating them. The CDR3 is 15 amino acids. Germline V lookup: CDR1 SGHTA, CDR2 FQGNSA. This chain's CDR3 is CASSVQAGTSTEAFF. DNA of the CDR3: TGTGCCAGCAGCGTCCAAGCCGGGACGTCAACTGAAGCTTTCTTT. Based on the CDR3 plus reference TRBV7-2 and TRBJ1-1, the full variable domain is GAGVSQSPSNKVTEKGKDVELRCDPISGHTALYWYRQSLGQGLEFLIYFQGNSAPDKSGLPSDRFSAERTGGSVSTLTIQRTQQEDSAVYLCASSVQAGTSTEAFFGQGTRLTVV.

With regard to this clone: At one boundary the junction diverges from the germline segment, which might be a read error. The chain employs TRBV5-5 and TRBJ2-3, with a tentative D call TRBD2 (5 bases). Germline V gene lookup returns CDR1 SGHKS and CDR2 YYEKEE (reference sequence). The CDR3 is 16 amino acids. This CDR3 is CVSSLAGTRGTDTQYF. The DNA of the CDR3 is TGTGTCAGCAGCTTGGCGGGTACCCGAGGCACAGATACGCAGTATTTT. Full variable domain (outside the CDR3, taken from reference TRBV5-5 and TRBJ2-3): DAGVTQSPTHLIKTRGQQVTLRCSPISGHKSVSWYQQVLGQGPQFIFQYYEKEERGRGNFPDRFSARQFPNYSSELNVNALLLGDSALYLCVSSLAGTRGTDTQYFGPGTRLTVL.

The V gene is TRBV27, the J gene TRBJ2-1; 8 nucleotides line up with TRBD2. Germline assignment: CDR1 MNHEY and CDR2 SMNVEV (reference sequence). Trimming took 7 bases from V and 9 from J; bases not matched to a gene: 2. The CDR3 sequence is 11 residues long. The CDR3 DNA is TGTGCCAGCACCACTAGCGGTGAGCAGTTCTTC. It yields the protein CASTTSGEQFF.

Here the CDR3 DNA reads TGTGCCAGCAGCCGTATGCAGGGCTATGGCTACACCTTC. Protein sequence: CASSRMQGYGYTF. This rearrangement joins TRBV7-2 to TRBJ1-2, with a weak D call TRBD1 (5 bases). The V gene lost 5 bases and the J gene lost 4 bases, with 11 bases spanning the gap. The CDR3 totals 13 residues. Germline V lookup: CDR1 SGHTA, CDR2 FQGNSA.

The rearrangement uses TRBV6-1 and TRBJ2-6, with D perhaps matching TRBD1 (6 bases). Germline V gene lookup returns CDR1 MNHNS and CDR2 SASEGT. This CDR3 spans 15 amino acids. V gave up 7 bases and J gave up 4 bases, with 14 bases separating them. CDR3 DNA sequence: TGTGCCAGCAACTCTGGGGGCTCGGGGGCCAACGTCCTGACTTTC. This translates into CASNSGGSGANVLTF.

In the case of this clone: The junction differs from germline at one of its ends, possibly a read error. The V and J genes are TRBV5-6 and TRBJ2-7, with 8 bases fitting TRBD2. This CDR3 is 14 amino acids long. Germline-derived CDR1 and CDR2 are SGHDT and YYEEEE. The CDR3 spells CASRLAGSSYEQYF. For the CDR3, the DNA is TGTGCCAGCCGCTTAGCGGGAAGCTCCTACGAGCAGTACTTC.

Judged by abundance, this clone is medium-sized. The V gene is TRBV4-2, the J gene TRBJ1-5; no clear D. The CDR3 totals 16 residues. Germline V gives CDR1 LGHNA, CDR2 YNFKEQ. Trimming took 0 bases from V and 6 from J, leaving 15 bases between them. The CDR3 is CASSQDGEGFSQPQHF. The CDR3 DNA sequence: TGTGCCAGCAGCCAAGATGGGGAAGGGTTCTCTCAGCCCCAGCATTTT.

The CDR3 is CASSQGYYEQYF. Here the CDR3 DNA reads TGTGCCAGCAGCCAAGGTTACTACGAGCAGTACTTC. The V and J genes are TRBV14 and TRBJ2-7; no reliable D call. V gave up 1 base and J gave up 3 bases, with 4 bases separating them. The germline CDR1 and CDR2 sequences are SGHDN and FVKESK. This CDR3 has 12 residues.

Relative to its sample, this clone is medium-sized. The J gene is TRBJ1-3, the V gene TRBV19; D gene ambiguous. Germline assignment: CDR1 LNHDA and CDR2 SQIVND (reference sequence). The CDR3 runs to 14 residues. The V gene lost 5 bases and the J gene lost 1 base, with 9 bases spanning the gap. The CDR3, as DNA: TGTGCCAGTAGTCTGCAGACTTCTGGAAACACCATATATTTT. It is translated as CASSLQTSGNTIYF.

This chain links TRBV2 with TRBJ2-7; the D is unclear. The CDR3 totals 11 residues. V was cut by 6 bases and J by 6 bases, with 9 bases left in between. Germline CDR1 reads SNHLY; CDR2 reads FYNNEI. This CDR3 is CASSPLAEQYF. CDR3 in DNA: TGTGCCAGCAGCCCCTTGGCCGAGCAGTACTTC.

The V gene is TRBV4-2, the J gene TRBJ2-7, with D uncertain. The CDR3 sequence is 14 residues long. Germline lookup yields CDR1 LGHNA and CDR2 YNFKEQ. V was pared by 6 bases and J by 6 bases, with 18 bases between. The CDR3 bases are TGTGCCAGCAGTTCGACCGGTATTTTTAGCGAGCAGTACTTC. Amino acid sequence: CASSSTGIFSEQYF.

The gene calls are TRBV9 and TRBJ2-7; possibly TRBD2 for D (6 bases). CDR3 size: 15 residues. CDR1 and CDR2 from the germline V gene are SGDLS and YYNGEE. V lost 4 bases to trimming and J lost 2 bases, with 16 bases between them. The CDR3 reads CASSPSEGGTYEQYF. Here the CDR3 DNA reads TGTGCCAGCAGCCCCTCGGAGGGAGGAACCTACGAGCAGTACTTC.